This TCR beta chain was captured by sequencing in a study of blood T cell repertoires in COVID-19. Study-level information: T cells, B-cell-depleted T cells, or PBMCs provided the cDNA or gDNA that served as material.

This clone was counted only a few times. Germline V CDR1 and CDR2: SGDLS, YYNGEE. V lost 0 bases and J lost 8, with 12 bases in between. The CDR3 sequence is 14 residues long. Produced via immunoSEQ multiplex PCR; TCRdb's table is partial and in-frame only. This table holds some 320,000 clones, roughly nine tenths found once. Sequenced material: PBMCs or T cells enriched from blood (not recorded which). This clonotype originated in a man between 60 and 75 years old who had recovered from COVID-19. The genes are TRBV9 and TRBJ2-1; D remains unclear. The CDR3 coding sequence is TGTGCCAGCAGCGTAGCTTCAGGATCGGATGAGCAGTTCTTC. Its translation: CASSVASGSDEQFF.